The clone carrying this T cell receptor (beta chain) was found a few times. The antigen remains undetermined. The sample comes from a study of T-cell memory formation after mild COVID-19. Across the study: Largely, the TCR clusters proved donor specific. Overall study results and limits: Mainly CM and EM harbored the contracting CD4+ clones; mainly EMRA harbored the CD8+ ones. Contracting clones from day 15 to 85 showed balanced CD4/CD8; later expanders favored CD4+. Memory from before infection featured some responding clones, which suggests cross-reactive memory joined.

CDR3 length equals 12 residues. Trimming took off 6 bases at V and 4 bases at J, with 8 bases between the two ends. TCRdb redid the calling of the 5' RACE reads with MiXCR, one entry per CDR3 protein. The repertoire holds roughly 500,000 distinct CDR3 sequences, around 20% seen once, with approximately 12% in the top ten. V and J are TRBV12-3 or TRBV12-4 and TRBJ2-3; D perhaps matches TRBD2 (5 bases). The sequenced sample was PBMCs or a T cell subset sorted from them (not recorded which). The receptor was derived from an adult woman who had mild COVID-19 (a few samples of this study predate the infection). Cell type and time point are not known. CDR3 protein: CASSKLADTQYF. In DNA, the CDR3 is TGTGCCAGCAGCAAACTAGCAGATACGCAGTATTTT.